This entry features one TCR beta chain sequence. The data were taken from a study of blood T cell repertoires in COVID-19. Study-wide background: Samples taken during acute and convalescent COVID-19 were collected in the United States, Italy and Spain.

In the original processing: The assay estimated nucleated cells by amplifying reference gene primers. This table comes from immunoSEQ multiplex PCR, and its TCRdb copy is limited to in-frame clones, with some not included. That table is the source of V, J and clone size, and D and trimming were worked out from the DNA. This sample has roughly 150,000 clones, with approximately 86% found just once. CDR3 length: 14 amino acids. Germline loops: CDR1 SNHLY, CDR2 FYNNEI. Trimming stripped 6 bases from V and 4 bases from J, with 13 bases between. The source of this sequence is an elderly woman with COVID-19, enrolled during active disease. The sequencing input was peripheral blood. The V call is TRBV2, the J call TRBJ1-5, with D possibly being TRBD1 (6 bases). CDR3 nucleotide sequence: TGTGCCAGCAGGGCGGACAGCCCAAATCAGCCCCAGCATTTT. Its translation is CASRADSPNQPQHF. Together with reference TRBV2 and TRBJ1-5, the CDR3 gives the full variable domain: EPEVTQTPSHQVTQMGQEVILRCVPISNHLYFYWYRQILGQKVEFLVSFYNNEISEKSEIFDDQFSVERPDGSNFTLKIRSTKLEDSAMYFCASRADSPNQPQHFGDGTRLSIL.